The 18 T cell receptor beta chains below were found in one sample sequenced in a study of cytotoxic CD8 clonotypes in ibrutinib-treated CLL. Sequencing was performed with immunoSEQ multiplex PCR; in TCRdb, only in-frame clones are kept and a portion is missing. This sample has some 200,000 clones, with about 75% found just once. Sequencing was performed on PBMCs, taken after 12 months of ibrutinib treatment. The receptors stem from a human donor with chronic lymphocytic leukemia.

The chain carries TRBV27 and TRBJ1-2; tentative D call: TRBD1 (5 bases). Trimming cost V 7 bases and J 1 base, with 16 bases left between them. The CDR3 sequence is 15 residues long. Germline V CDR1 and CDR2: MNHEY, SMNVEV (reference sequence). CDR3 loop: CASIGISDSNYGYTF. DNA of the CDR3: TGTGCCAGCATCGGCATTTCCGACAGTAACTATGGCTACACCTTC.

The V and J genes are TRBV6-6 and TRBJ1-5; weak D call: TRBD1 (5 bases). The CDR3 covers 16 residues. Trimming took 6 bases from V and 3 from J, leaving 18 bases between them. Germline-derived CDR1 and CDR2 are MNHNY and SVGAGI (reference sequence). The CDR3 coding sequence is TGTGCCAGCAGCCCTGCCGGGGGTACGATCAATCAGCCCCAGCATTTT. It translates to CASSPAGGTINQPQHF.

The chain combines TRBV6-1 with TRBJ1-1; D is uncertain. Germline values: CDR1 MNHNS, CDR2 SASEGT. Trimming cost V 0 bases and J 3 bases, with 8 bases left between them. The CDR3 totals 14 residues. CDR3 coding DNA: TGTGCCAGCAGTGAAGCGTGGAGAGACACTGAAGCTTTCTTT. Encoded protein: CASSEAWRDTEAFF.

V is TRBV4-2 and J is TRBJ1-2; D perhaps matches TRBD1 (5 bases). V was cut by 8 bases and J by 1 base, with 8 bases left in between. Germline V CDR1 and CDR2: LGHNA, YNFKEQ. The CDR3 runs 12 residues. The CDR3, as DNA: TGTGCCAGCCTGGGGGTTAACTATGGCTACACCTTC. Translation: CASLGVNYGYTF.

A single count supports this clone. This sequence joins TRBV27 and TRBJ1-3; possibly TRBD1 for D (5 bases). This CDR3 spans 13 amino acids. The V end was cut by 3 bases, the J end by 4 bases, with 7 bases between. Germline CDR1 reads MNHEY; CDR2 reads SMNVEV (reference sequence). CDR3 in amino acids: CASSLNRGNTIYF. CDR3 DNA: TGTGCCAGCAGTTTGAACAGGGGAAACACCATATATTTT.

The chain links TRBV9 to TRBJ2-1, with D perhaps TRBD1 (5 bases). CDR1 and CDR2 from the germline V gene are SGDLS and YYNGEE. The CDR3 sequence is 13 residues long. Trimming cost V 0 bases and J 9 bases, with 10 bases left between them. The CDR3 DNA follows: TGTGCCAGCAGCGTAGGGTCTAGGGGTGAGCAGTTCTTC. Encoded protein: CASSVGSRGEQFF. Using reference TRBV9 and TRBJ2-1 for the parts outside the CDR3, the full variable domain is DSGVTQTPKHLITATGQRVTLRCSPRSGDLSVYWYQQSLDQGLQFLIQYYNGEERAKGNILERFSAQQFPDLHSELNLSSLELGDSALYFCASSVGSRGEQFFGPGTRLTVL.

By sample fraction, this clone is medium-sized. CDR3: CGTRPEGDSGELFF. The CDR3 coding sequence is TGCGGCACCCGCCCTGAAGGGGACTCCGGGGAGCTGTTTTTT. The gene calls are TRBV4-3 and TRBJ2-2, with D possibly matching TRBD2 (6 bases). The CDR3 has 14 amino acids. Germline V gene lookup returns CDR1 LGHNA and CDR2 YSLEER.

CDR3: CASSRLGRMNTEAFF. DNA for the CDR3: TGTGCCAGCAGCCGCCTGGGACGGATGAACACTGAAGCTTTCTTT. The rearrangement links TRBV14 to TRBJ1-1; D is perhaps TRBD1 (5 bases). Deletions cut 4 bases from V and 0 bases from J, with 12 bases between. This CDR3 is 15 amino acids long. Germline values: CDR1 SGHDN, CDR2 FVKESK.

The rearrangement links TRBV18 to TRBJ2-5, with D unresolved. Germline V gene data show CDR1 as KGHSH and CDR2 as LQKENI. The CDR3 has 15 amino acids. Trimming took 0 bases from V and 1 from J, leaving 9 bases between them. CDR3 in DNA: TGTGCCAGCTCACCACCGAGAGGCTCCCAAGAGACCCAGTACTTC. Translated: CASSPPRGSQETQYF.

This clone has only one observation. This chain joins TRBV5-1 and TRBJ2-7; D is ambiguous. Trimming cost V 4 bases and J 4 bases, with 15 bases left between them. The germline V gene encodes CDR1 SGHRS and CDR2 YFSETQ. This CDR3 is 14 amino acids long. The CDR3 reads CASSPRTERYEQYF. The DNA for the CDR3 is TGCGCCAGCAGCCCCAGGACCGAAAGATACGAGCAGTACTTC.

This clone has only one observation. This chain uses TRBV30 with TRBJ2-3, with 8 nucleotides matching TRBD2. This CDR3 has 17 residues. Germline loops: CDR1 GTSNPN, CDR2 SVGIG (reference sequence). V gave up 3 bases and J gave up 4 bases; unmatched junction bases: 15. The CDR3, as DNA: TGTGCCTGGAGCGAGGGCCGGGGTAGCGGGGCCCCAGATACGCAGTATTTT. This codes for CAWSEGRGSGAPDTQYF.

The V gene is TRBV11-2, the J gene TRBJ2-1; D call uncertain. CDR3 length equals 15 residues. The V gene lost 4 bases and the J gene lost 9 bases, with 19 bases spanning the gap. CDR1 is SGHAT and CDR2 is FQNNGV in the germline V gene. CDR3: CASSSQAVTFSEQFF. In DNA, the CDR3 is TGTGCCAGCAGCTCCCAGGCTGTCACGTTTAGTGAGCAGTTCTTC. Using reference TRBV11-2 and TRBJ2-1 for the parts outside the CDR3, the full variable domain is EAGVAQSPRYKIIEKRQSVAFWCNPISGHATLYWYQQILGQGPKLLIQFQNNGVVDDSQLPKDRFSAERLKGVDSTLKIQPAKLEDSAVYLCASSSQAVTFSEQFFGPGTRLTVL.

The rearrangement links TRBV19 to TRBJ1-5; D unclear. Looked up from germline, CDR1 is LNHDA and CDR2 is SQIVND (reference sequence). The CDR3 is 17 amino acids. Trimming cost V 5 bases and J 0 bases, with 17 bases left between them. The CDR3 here is CASSLATKARSNQPQHF. In DNA, the CDR3 is TGTGCCAGTAGTTTGGCAACTAAAGCTCGTAGCAATCAGCCCCAGCATTTT.

CDR3 nucleotides: TGTGCCAGCAGTTCGGACAGGGTGAAGCCCCAGCATTTT. As protein: CASSSDRVKPQHF. The rearrangement links TRBV28 to TRBJ1-5; 8 bases match TRBD1. From germline, CDR1 is MDHEN and CDR2 SYDVKM. V lost 4 bases, J lost 8 bases, and 4 bases stayed unmatched. The CDR3 length is 13 residues. The full variable domain, its missing parts supplied by reference TRBV28 and TRBJ1-5, is DVKVTQSSRYLVKRTGEKVFLECVQDMDHENMFWYRQDPGLGLRLIYFSYDVKMKEKGDIPEGYSVSREKKERFSLILESASTNQTSMYLCASSSDRVKPQHFGDGTRLSIL.

The V call is TRBV11-2, the J call TRBJ2-1; D is unclear. Germline V gene data show CDR1 as SGHAT and CDR2 as FQNNGV. Trimming pared 3 bases from V and 7 bases from J, leaving 16 bases between. The CDR3 runs to 15 residues. The CDR3 protein is CASSFLAKRANEQFF. CDR3 in DNA: TGTGCCAGCAGCTTTCTGGCCAAAAGGGCTAATGAGCAGTTCTTC.

This clone was picked up one time. This chain joins TRBV6-6 and TRBJ2-1; 7 bases line up with TRBD2. This CDR3 is 13 amino acids long. V was clipped by 7 bases and J by 5 bases; unmatched bases: 5. Germline V gene sequence: CDR1 MNHNY, CDR2 SVGAGI (reference sequence). In DNA form, the CDR3 reads TGTGCCAGCACCCCCCTAGCGGACAATGAGCAGTTCTTC. Protein product: CASTPLADNEQFF.

This chain links TRBV5-1 with TRBJ1-2; 8 bases are a match to TRBD1. From germline, CDR1 is SGHRS and CDR2 YFSETQ. The trim removed 4 bases at V and 3 bases at J, leaving 8 bases unmatched. There are 15 residues in the CDR3. The CDR3 sequence: CASSPSGGSHYGYTF. CDR3 sequence (DNA): TGCGCCAGCAGCCCCTCAGGGGGCAGTCACTATGGCTACACCTTC.

This clone has a handful of counts. The rearrangement uses TRBV11-3 and TRBJ1-6; D remains unclear. Trimming cost V 3 bases and J 9 bases, with 9 bases left between them. The CDR3 is made up of 13 amino acids. Germline CDR1 reads SGHNT; CDR2 reads YENEEA. In nucleotides, the CDR3 is TGTGCCAGCAGCTTGGAACAGAGTTCACCCCTCCACTTT. Protein sequence: CASSLEQSSPLHF.